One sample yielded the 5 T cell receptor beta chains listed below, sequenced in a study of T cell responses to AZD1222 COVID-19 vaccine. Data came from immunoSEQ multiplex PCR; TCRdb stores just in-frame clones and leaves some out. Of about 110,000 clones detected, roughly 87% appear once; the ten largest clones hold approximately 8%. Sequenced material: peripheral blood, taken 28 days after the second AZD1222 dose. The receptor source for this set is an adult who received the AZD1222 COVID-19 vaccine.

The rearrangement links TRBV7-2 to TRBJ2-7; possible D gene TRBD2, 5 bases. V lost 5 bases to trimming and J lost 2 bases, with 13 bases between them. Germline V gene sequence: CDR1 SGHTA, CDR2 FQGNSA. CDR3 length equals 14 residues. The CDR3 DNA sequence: TGTGCCAGCAGCCCGAGGGCCACCGCCTACGAGCAGTACTTC. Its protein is CASSPRATAYEQYF.

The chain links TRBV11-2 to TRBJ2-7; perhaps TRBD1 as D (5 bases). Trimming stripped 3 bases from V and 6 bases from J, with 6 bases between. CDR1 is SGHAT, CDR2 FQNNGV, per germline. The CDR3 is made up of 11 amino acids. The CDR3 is CASSLQGEQYF. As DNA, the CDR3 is TGTGCCAGCAGCTTGCAGGGCGAGCAGTACTTC. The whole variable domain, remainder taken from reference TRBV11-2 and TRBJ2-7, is EAGVAQSPRYKIIEKRQSVAFWCNPISGHATLYWYQQILGQGPKLLIQFQNNGVVDDSQLPKDRFSAERLKGVDSTLKIQPAKLEDSAVYLCASSLQGEQYFGPGTRLTVT.

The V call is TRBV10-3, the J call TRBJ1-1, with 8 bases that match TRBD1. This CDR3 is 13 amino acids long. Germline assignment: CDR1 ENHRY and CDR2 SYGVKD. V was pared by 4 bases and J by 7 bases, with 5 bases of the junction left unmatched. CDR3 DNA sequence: TGTGCCATCAGTGCGACAGGGGACTATGAAGCTTTCTTT. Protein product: CAISATGDYEAFF.

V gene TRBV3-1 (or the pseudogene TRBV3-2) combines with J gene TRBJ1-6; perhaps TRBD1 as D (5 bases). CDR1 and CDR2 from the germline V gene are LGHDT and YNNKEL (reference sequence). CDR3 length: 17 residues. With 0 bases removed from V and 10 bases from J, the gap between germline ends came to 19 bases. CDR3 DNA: TGTGCCAGCAGCCAAGAGCCCAGGGCAAGGAATGGATCACCCCTCCACTTT. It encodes CASSQEPRARNGSPLHF.

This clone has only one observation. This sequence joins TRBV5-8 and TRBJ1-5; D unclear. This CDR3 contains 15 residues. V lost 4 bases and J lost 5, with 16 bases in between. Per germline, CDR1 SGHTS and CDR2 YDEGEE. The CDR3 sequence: CASSHRVAVDQPQHF. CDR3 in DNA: TGTGCCAGCAGCCATAGGGTTGCGGTGGATCAGCCCCAGCATTTT.